This T cell receptor (beta chain) was identified in a study of cytomegalovirus exposure and HLA in healthy donors (dated by TCRdb to 2016 to 2017). Study-level background: According to an earlier analysis of 587 of the donors, roughly 180 million T cells yielded approximately 120 million unique TCR beta sequences and around 280 Gb of sequence data. About 280 gigabases of sequencing data and tens of millions of unique TCR sequences were included in an early release covering under 650 HLA-typed donors. Among the roughly 370 genotyped donors, roughly 80% belonged to the genetic ancestry cluster associated with self-reported Caucasian donors. The study was designed to test whether signatures of past pathogen exposure could be identified by cataloging public T cell receptors. The T cell repertoires of 666 subjects were profiled by immunosequencing and related to cytomegalovirus serostatus. In addition to the first cohort of approximately 670 subjects, a separate validation cohort of approximately 130 different subjects was used. To predict cytomegalovirus infection status, the study combined high-throughput TCR immunosequencing, statistical association of individual TCRs with disease status, and machine learning. In a later analysis, previously published TCR beta repertoires from some 640 donors were re-analyzed and high-resolution HLA genotyping was added so that TCR occurrence patterns could be studied. Rather than using new phenotypic data, the later analysis identified candidate immune exposures from TCR beta sequences and from how often those sequences occurred across donors. In an earlier analysis of 587 of the donors, high-throughput TCR beta sequencing was used to judge whether each TCR beta V gene segment behaved as functional or pseudogenic. Donor age, sex, ethnicity and CMV serostatus were collected together with the repertoire data. A later genetic analysis used genome-wide SNP genotypes for about 60% of the 666 donors, treating that subset as a discovery cohort. Every repertoire in the discovery cohort had been generated on one and the same sequencing platform. Class I and class II HLA loci were covered by the typing at four-digit resolution. The number of donors typed differed by locus, with 629-630 for A, B, C, DRB1 and DQB1, roughly 520 for DQA1, nearly 610 for DPA1, and some 440 for DPB1. Roughly 5 DR-DQ haplotypes were treated as single units for association and clustering because of strong linkage in the cohort. Among some 410 genotyped donors of the cohort, an average of approximately 240,000 unique TCR beta nucleotide sequences were sequenced per donor, around 20% of them non-productive. What the research found in general, with its limitations: For the cohort, immune exposure information was limited to CMV serostatus. Compared with the roughly 700-donor mean, donors in an Asian-associated ancestry cluster had fewer N-insertions in productive TCRs, according to a later genetic analysis. In a later analysis, HLA-associated TCR beta chains were found to be more clonally expanded and to have lower generation probabilities than equally common non-associated chains. A further reported finding was that TCR beta sequences accurately predicted the HLA-A and HLA-B alleles for most subjects in the first cohort. According to a later analysis, parvovirus B19, influenza, CMV and Epstein-Barr virus appeared linked to several top co-occurrence clusters. In this cohort, only TCR beta chains were sequenced, and detectable features were limited by the absence of alpha or paired-chain data. The study gave a list of 150 to 200 TCR beta chains associated with cytomegalovirus. HLA typing was unavailable for some donors at each locus, so association tests used only the typed subset. In an earlier analysis of about 540 of the donors, most TCR beta V segments were observed in productive rearrangements about 87% or about 30% of the time, broadly matching IMGT annotations. Because the 87-base-pair reads could not distinguish some IMGT-functional V segments, including TRBV6-2 and TRBV6-3, those segments were excluded. Roughly uniform sequencing depth across donors was assumed in presence/absence analyses, although this assumption may not hold. In both the original and validation cohorts, the classifier was reported to diagnose cytomegalovirus status with high specificity and sensitivity. V-gene and J-gene trimming of TCR beta chains was associated with a missense DCLRE1C variant in a later genetic analysis, and the association was replicated in an independent cohort. While some public TCRs were present in many individuals, most TCR sequences turned up only very rarely across donors. Most CMV-associated TCR beta chains appeared to be HLA-restricted in a later analysis, and the HLA associations seemed to be driven largely by CMV exposure. The sequencing pipeline was judged likely to have produced a cluster of highly shared sequence variants as a technical artifact. Correlated functional status among segregating V segments might reflect linkage disequilibrium, but an unknown experimental factor could not be ruled out. In a later analysis, the rate of TCR association differed among HLA loci, with DRB1 alleles having the most associated TCRs and HLA-C alleles having the fewest. Because counts were too low, roughly 17 rarely observed V segments, including chromosome 9 orphons, were left out of the earlier analysis of about 500 of the donors. It was suggested by the authors that the approach could potentially be generalized to other disease states and immunological phenotypes. Three of the identified cytomegalovirus-associated TCR beta chains were confirmed in vitro to be specific for cytomegalovirus antigens. Strong co-occurrence of HLA alleles, especially DR and DQ, made assigning TCR associations to individual alleles difficult. At a false discovery rate of 0.05, a later analysis linked under 20,000 TCR beta sequences to specific HLA alleles.

The germline V gene provides CDR1 WSHSY and CDR2 SAAADI. Trimming costs V 4 bases and J 3 bases, and their ends lie 16 bases apart. Inclusive of the bounding cysteine and phenylalanine, the CDR3 is 16 residues long. Only the CDR3 DNA stays, 48 bases, in frame from base 1. The cohort was made up of 666 healthy bone marrow donors. At the time of sampling, all cohort members were nominally healthy, though unrecorded immune exposures were likely present. The donor tested CMV seronegative and was one of the 352 seronegative cohort members. A peripheral blood sample was provided by each donor, and peripheral blood mononuclear cells were used for TCR beta sequencing. Genomic DNA was extracted from the blood cell samples with the Qiagen DNeasy Blood Extraction Kit. With regard to this clone: This receptor's antigen is unknown. Base quality data are lacking; no much larger clone is found one base away.

Library construction relied on the immunoSEQ multiplex PCR assay. The multiplex PCR relied on a mix of 60 forward primers for TCR Vbeta segments and 13 reverse primers for TCR Jbeta segments. The CDR3 region of rearranged TCR beta genes was amplified from genomic DNA with a multiplex PCR assay. Amplified TCR beta libraries were sequenced as 87-base-pair reads on the Illumina HiSeq System. Per the authors' processing: Across the roughly 600 repertoires, a later analysis counted tens of millions of unique TCR beta chains, 9 million to 14 million of which were shared by at least two donors. Raw reads were error-corrected and collapsed into unique sequences by a nearest-neighbor algorithm in which closely related sequences were merged to remove PCR and sequencing errors. V, D and J gene segments were assigned by aligning CDR3 sequences to IMGT reference sequences. For a sequence to be retained, at least a six-nucleotide match to both a V gene segment and a J gene segment was required. Rearrangements were classified as productive when the CDR3 lacked stop codons and remained in frame with V and J, and all other rearrangements were classified as non-productive. CDR3 was defined according to IMGT convention as the region running from the second conserved V-encoded cysteine to the conserved J-encoded phenylalanine. In an earlier analysis of 550 to 650 of the donors, sequences lacking an unambiguous match to a single V gene segment were excluded. In an earlier analysis of some 590 of the donors, a V segment was called functional when productive rearrangements were above 56.7%, and segregating when the standard deviation between donors exceeded 5%. A statistical classification framework was built to diagnose cytomegalovirus status from the catalog of TCR beta chain sequences. V and J gene assignment, in a later analysis, came from comparing TCR nucleotide sequences with IMGT/GENE-DB human TR gene sequences. A later analysis assigned CDR3 sequences and most-parsimonious VDJ recombination scenarios with the TCRdist pipeline. In a later analysis, each TCR beta chain was defined by its CDR3 amino acid sequence together with its V-gene family, and reads lacking a unique V-gene family were excluded. As a way to deal with suspected cross-contamination and a sequencing artifact, a later analysis dropped hundreds of nucleotide sequences that were highly shared and had low generation probability. For each public chain, a later analysis derived a clonal expansion index from normalized ranks of inferred template counts within each repertoire. Generation probabilities in a later analysis came from a VDJ recombination model fitted to out-of-frame rearrangements, and those results were checked against IGoR. In a later analysis, TCR-TCR, TCR-HLA and TCR-CMV co-occurrence was scored with hypergeometric tests, and a repertoire-size bias correction was applied to TCR pairs. To estimate false discovery rates, a later analysis permuted the HLA or CMV assignments 20 times. In a later analysis, co-occurring TCRs were grouped using DBSCAN, and TCRdist sequence similarity was added for clustering within HLA-allele-positive subsets. Repertoires with fewer than 30,000 or more than 120,000 public chains, plus five repertoires with anomalous nucleotide sharing, were excluded from co-occurrence clustering. TCRdb mirrors the immuneACCESS table, restricted to in-frame sequences. Some clones are absent from its copies; in checked studies, under half trace to an unresolved V gene, and the reason for the others is unknown. The DNA gave D and trimming, while V, J and clone size come from that table. Counted in this sample were roughly 100,000 clones; 75% to 85% of them appeared once. The ten largest account for 5% to 6.5% of the sample.

In this chain, TRBV10-2 is recombined with TRBJ2-1, and possibly TRBD2, on 6 matching bases. This TCR was sampled from a young man in good health and CMV-seronegative. Material for sequencing was PBMCs. The DNA sequence is as follows: TGCGCCAGCAGTGGATGGACGGGAGTGGACTACAATGAGCAGTTCTTC. Translation gives CASSGWTGVDYNEQFF.